A selection of T cell receptor beta chains follows, all from one sample in a study of Graves' ophthalmopathy and Graves' hyperthyroidism. TCRdb redid the calling of the multiplex PCR reads with MiXCR, one entry per CDR3 protein. Of 660,000 or so distinct CDR3 sequences listed, 35% to 50% are singletons. The sequenced material came from peripheral blood. All receptors derive from an adult man with Graves' ophthalmopathy. CDR3s include the opening cysteine and the closing phenylalanine or tryptophan. The D gene is left open where the match is weak. Some rows have no size entry. The others give once, few or many, or a class for an expanded clone.

v_call	d_call	clone_size	j_call	cdr3_aa	cdr3_nt
TRBV2	TRBD1	once	TRBJ1-4	CAIREEEGQVFF	TGTGCCATCCGTGAGGAGGAGGGACAGGTGTTTTTT
TRBV6-2/TRBV6-3	TRBD1	-	TRBJ1-2	CAWSQGGTDNYGYTF	TGTGCCTGGAGTCAGGGCGGGACAGACAACTATGGCTACACCTTC
TRBV15	TRBD1	-	TRBJ2-5	CATSREQGSTFF	TGTGCCACCAGCCGAGAACAGGGGAGTACGTTCTTC
TRBV24-1	TRBD1	many	TRBJ2-2	CATSDLKGGDTGELFF	TGTGCCACCAGTGATTTAAAAGGGGGCGACACCGGGGAGCTGTTTTTT
TRBV6-5	-	many	TRBJ1-3	CASSYDRSGNTIYF	TGTGCCAGCAGTTACGACCGCTCTGGAAACACCATATATTTT
TRBV7-8	-	many	TRBJ2-5	CASSSIRLGPEGETQYF	TGTGCCAGCAGCTCCATAAGGCTGGGCCCCGAGGGGGAGACCCAGTACTTC
TRBV9	TRBD1	many	TRBJ1-3	CASSVAGQGGGNTIYF	TGTGCCAGCAGCGTAGCTGGACAGGGGGGTGGAAACACCATATATTTT
TRBV19	TRBD1	-	TRBJ1-5	CAWTRQGNSNQPQHF	TGTGCCTGGACCCGACAGGGGAATAGCAATCAGCCCCAGCATTTT
TRBV7-2	-	-	TRBJ2-5	CASSQDSAQYF	TGTGCCAGCAGCCAAGATAGTGCCCAGTACTTC
TRBV11-1	TRBD1	many	TRBJ1-2	CASSDWTTGDRNYGYTF	TGTGCCAGCAGCGACTGGACTACAGGGGACCGCAACTATGGCTACACCTTC
TRBV25-1	-	-	TRBJ1-1	CARGGLNTEAFF	TGTGCTAGAGGGGGGTTGAACACTGAAGCTTTCTTT
TRBV25-1	TRBD2	-	TRBJ2-6	CASSPPRGGSSGANVLTF	TGTGCCAGCTCACCACCAAGGGGAGGGTCCTCTGGGGCCAACGTCCTGACTTTC
TRBV7-2	-	many	TRBJ1-6	CASSPYRYRDNSPLHF	TGTGCCAGCAGCCCATACAGGTACAGGGATAATTCACCCCTCCACTTT
TRBV7-9	-	many	TRBJ1-5	CASSLAGTVGAQHF	TGTGCCAGCAGCTTAGCCGGGACTGTTGGGGCCCAGCATTTT
TRBV7-8	-	many	TRBJ2-5	CASSLGLGPREETQYF	TGTGCCAGCAGCTTAGGACTGGGACCCAGAGAGGAGACCCAGTACTTC
TRBV11-2	-	many	TRBJ2-5	CASSPVVVETQYF	TGTGCCAGCAGCCCGGTGGTGGTGGAGACCCAGTACTTC
TRBV5-6	-	few	TRBJ1-2	CASSIRTEEGNYGYTF	TGTGCCAGCAGCATCCGGACGGAAGAGGGGAACTATGGCTACACCTTC
TRBV4-2	TRBD1	many	TRBJ1-2	CASSQVTGDGYTF	TGTGCCAGCAGCCAGGTGACAGGGGATGGCTACACCTTC
TRBV7-9	-	many	TRBJ2-5	CASSLYGKETQYF	TGTGCCAGCAGCTTATACGGGAAAGAGACCCAGTACTTC
TRBV7-2	-	few	TRBJ1-2	CASSLAGTPGTERGGYTF	TGTGCCAGCAGCTTAGCGGGAACCCCTGGGACCGAACGGGGTGGCTACACCTTC
TRBV6-6	-	many	TRBJ1-2	CASSERGHVYGYTF	TGTGCCAGCAGTGAGCGGGGGCACGTCTATGGCTACACCTTC
TRBV7-9	TRBD1	many	TRBJ1-6	CASRSTGSNSPLHF	TGTGCCAGCAGATCGACAGGGAGTAATTCACCCCTCCACTTT
TRBV25-1	-	many	TRBJ1-6	CASGDHGSYNSPLHF	TGTGCCAGCGGAGACCATGGATCCTATAATTCACCCCTCCACTTT
TRBV29-1	TRBD1	-	TRBJ2-3	CSVKGQFTDTQYF	TGCAGCGTGAAGGGACAGTTCACAGATACGCAGTATTTT
TRBV24-1	-	once	TRBJ2-3	CATSDLVDLAFTDTQYF	TGTGCCACCAGTGATTTGGTGGATTTGGCCTTCACAGATACGCAGTATTTT
TRBV5-1	TRBD1	once	TRBJ2-6	CASSPGQGSGSGANVLTF	TGCGCCAGCAGCCCTGGACAGGGGTCTGGTTCTGGGGCCAACGTCCTGACTTTC